These 10 T cell receptor beta chains were all obtained from the same sample, sequenced in a study of cytomegalovirus exposure and HLA in healthy donors. Primers for the PCR totalled 60 Vbeta and 13 Jbeta. Method: immunoSEQ multiplex PCR; TCRdb's copy keeps in-frame clones and lacks some. The sample contains about 160,000 clones, 78% of which appear only once. The sample comprised PBMCs. The receptors were gathered from a woman in her thirties or forties in good health and CMV-seronegative.

As for this clone: One junction end disagrees with the germline gene, perhaps due to a read error. The chain links TRBV7-9 to TRBJ1-4; D might be TRBD1 (6 bases). Germline CDR1 reads SEHNR; CDR2 reads FQNEAQ (reference sequence). This CDR3 comprises 16 residues. CDR3 nucleotides: TGTTCCAGCAGCTTAGCGTGGGGGCAGGGTGGTGAAAAACTGTTTTTT. Translated, it gives CSSSLAWGQGGEKLFF.

The rearrangement uses TRBV10-2 and TRBJ1-4; D may be TRBD1 (5 bases). V lost 7 bases and J lost 0, with 12 bases in between. Germline assignment: CDR1 WSHSY and CDR2 SAAADI. This CDR3 is 15 amino acids long. The CDR3 protein is CASKIPGATNEKLFF. DNA of the CDR3: TGCGCCAGCAAGATACCGGGGGCAACTAATGAAAAACTGTTTTTT.

The chain links TRBV5-5 to TRBJ2-3; tentative D call: TRBD1 (6 bases). Trimming removed 0 bases from V and 6 bases from J, with 14 bases in between. Germline V CDR1 and CDR2: SGHKS, YYEKEE (reference sequence). The CDR3 runs to 15 residues. CDR3 coding DNA: TGTGCCAGCAGCTTGGACTGGGACACCGGGGATACGCAGTATTTT. Translating gives CASSLDWDTGDTQYF.

The chain recombines TRBV15 with TRBJ2-1; D call uncertain. The V end lost 2 bases, the J end lost 5 bases, and 4 bases lay between the germline ends. CDR3 length: 12 residues. The germline gives CDR1 LNHNV, CDR2 YYDKDF (reference sequence). CDR3 sequence: CATSRRDNEQFF. The DNA for the CDR3 is TGTGCCACCAGCAGACGAGACAATGAGCAGTTCTTC.

The genes are TRBV28 and TRBJ2-2, with D possibly matching TRBD1 (5 bases). There are 15 residues in the CDR3. Trimming took off 7 bases at V and 1 base at J, with 13 bases between the two ends. Germline CDR1 is MDHEN and CDR2 is SYDVKM. CDR3 region: CASTLGDRNTGELFF. CDR3 coding DNA: TGTGCCAGCACCTTAGGTGACAGGAACACCGGGGAGCTGTTTTTT. Supplemented by reference TRBV28 and TRBJ2-2, the full variable domain reads DVKVTQSSRYLVKRTGEKVFLECVQDMDHENMFWYRQDPGLGLRLIYFSYDVKMKEKGDIPEGYSVSREKKERFSLILESASTNQTSMYLCASTLGDRNTGELFFGEGSRLTVL.

This chain joins TRBV18 and TRBJ2-1; 11 bases are a match to TRBD2. The CDR3 loop spans 17 amino acids. Trimming at V came to 2 bases and at J to 0 bases, leaving 3 bases not matched to a gene. Per germline, CDR1 KGHSH and CDR2 LQKENI. This CDR3 is CASSPKTSGASYNEQFF. In DNA form, the CDR3 reads TGTGCCAGCTCACCAAAGACTAGCGGGGCCTCCTACAATGAGCAGTTCTTC. The whole variable domain, filled in from reference TRBV18 and TRBJ2-1, reads NAGVMQNPRHLVRRRGQEARLRCSPMKGHSHVYWYRQLPEEGLKFMVYLQKENIIDESGMPKERFSAEFPKEGPSILRIQQVVRGDSAAYFCASSPKTSGASYNEQFFGPGTRLTVL.

The J gene is TRBJ2-2, the V gene TRBV7-9, with D perhaps TRBD2 (6 bases). Germline lookup yields CDR1 SEHNR and CDR2 FQNEAQ (reference sequence). This CDR3 comprises 17 residues. Trimming took 7 bases from V and 0 from J, leaving 18 bases between them. For the CDR3, the DNA is TGTGCCAGCATCCCTCAATGGAGGGCCGCGAACACCGGGGAGCTGTTTTTT. It codes for CASIPQWRAANTGELFF. Full variable domain (missing parts from reference TRBV7-9 and TRBJ2-2): DTGVSQNPRHKITKRGQNVTFRCDPISEHNRLYWYRQTLGQGPEFLTYFQNEAQLEKSRLLSDRFSAERPKGSFSTLEIQRTEQGDSAMYLCASIPQWRAANTGELFFGEGSRLTVL.

CDR3 sequence: CASSQEGTSGGAVVGELFF. CDR3 nucleotide sequence: TGTGCCAGCAGCCAAGAGGGAACTAGCGGGGGGGCCGTGGTCGGGGAGCTGTTTTTT. V usage is TRBV4-2 and J usage is TRBJ2-2, with 13 bases that match TRBD2. From germline, CDR1 is LGHNA and CDR2 YNFKEQ. This CDR3 is 19 amino acids long. V was clipped by 0 bases and J by 7 bases; unmatched bases: 11.

This clone showed up just once. The J gene is TRBJ1-2, the V gene TRBV28; 7 bases agree with TRBD1. The trim removed 5 bases at V and 4 bases at J, leaving 16 bases unmatched. Germline V gene sequence: CDR1 MDHEN, CDR2 SYDVKM. This CDR3 is built from 17 residues. The CDR3 DNA sequence: TGTGCCAGCAGTCTAGGGGGCATGGGGGCTCGCGGCTATGGCTACACCTTC. It is translated as CASSLGGMGARGYGYTF.

The V and J genes are TRBV11-3 and TRBJ1-1; TRBD1 might be the D (6 bases). Trimming stripped 6 bases from V and 3 bases from J, with 23 bases between. Germline CDR1 reads SGHNT; CDR2 reads YENEEA. CDR3 length equals 17 residues. CDR3 nucleotide sequence: TGTGCCAGCAGGCTCTCTTCGGCAGGGGTGGGGGACACTGAAGCTTTCTTT. Amino acids: CASRLSSAGVGDTEAFF.